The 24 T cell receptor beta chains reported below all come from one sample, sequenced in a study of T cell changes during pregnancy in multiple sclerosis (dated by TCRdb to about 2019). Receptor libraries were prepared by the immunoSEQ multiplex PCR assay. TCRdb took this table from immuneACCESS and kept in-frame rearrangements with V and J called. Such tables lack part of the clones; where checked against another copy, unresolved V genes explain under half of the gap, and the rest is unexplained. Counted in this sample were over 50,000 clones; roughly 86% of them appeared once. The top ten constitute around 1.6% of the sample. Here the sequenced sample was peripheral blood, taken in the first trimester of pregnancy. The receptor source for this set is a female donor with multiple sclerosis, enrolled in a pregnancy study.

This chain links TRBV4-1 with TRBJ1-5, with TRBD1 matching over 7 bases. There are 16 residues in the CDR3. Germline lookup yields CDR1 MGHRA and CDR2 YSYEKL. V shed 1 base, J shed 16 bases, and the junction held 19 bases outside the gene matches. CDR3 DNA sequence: TGCGCCAGCAGCCAAGTTGCGGCAGGGGGAAGGGGGTTCAGACATTTT. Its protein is CASSQVAAGGRGFRHF.

CDR3 coding DNA: TGCGCCAGCAGCCAAGGTGACAGGTTGACTGAAGCTTTCTTT. Its translation: CASSQGDRLTEAFF. This chain uses TRBV4-1 with TRBJ1-1, with a weak D call TRBD1 (6 bases). The CDR3 covers 14 residues. V lost 1 base, J lost 5 bases, and 11 bases lay in between. The germline V gene has CDR1 MGHRA and CDR2 YSYEKL.

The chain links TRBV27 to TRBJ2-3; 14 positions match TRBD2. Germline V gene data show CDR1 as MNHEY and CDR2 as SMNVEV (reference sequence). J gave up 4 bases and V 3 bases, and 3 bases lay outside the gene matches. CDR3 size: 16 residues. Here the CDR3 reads CASSLGLAGVADTQYF. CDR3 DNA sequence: TGTGCCAGCAGTTTGGGACTAGCGGGAGTGGCAGATACGCAGTATTTT.

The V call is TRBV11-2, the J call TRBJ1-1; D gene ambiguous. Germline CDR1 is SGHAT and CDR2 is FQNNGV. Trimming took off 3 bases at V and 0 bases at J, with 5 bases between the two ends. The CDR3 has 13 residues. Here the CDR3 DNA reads TGTGCCAGCAGCTTTCTAGTGAACACTGAAGCTTTCTTT. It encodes CASSFLVNTEAFF.

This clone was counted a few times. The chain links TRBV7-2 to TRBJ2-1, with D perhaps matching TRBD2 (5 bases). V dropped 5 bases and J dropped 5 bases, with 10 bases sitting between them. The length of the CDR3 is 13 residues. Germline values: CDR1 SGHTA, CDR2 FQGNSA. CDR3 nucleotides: TGTGCCAGCAGCGACTACTTCCACAATGAGCAGTTCTTC. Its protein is CASSDYFHNEQFF.

The CDR3 here is CASSLATSGPTYEQYF. Here the CDR3 DNA reads TGTGCCAGCAGTTTAGCTACTAGCGGCCCGACCTACGAGCAGTACTTC. The chain links TRBV28 to TRBJ2-7, with 8 bases lining up with TRBD2. V lost 2 bases to trimming and J lost 2 bases; unmatched junction nucleotides: 8. Germline CDR1 MDHEN, CDR2 SYDVKM. The CDR3 length is 16 residues.

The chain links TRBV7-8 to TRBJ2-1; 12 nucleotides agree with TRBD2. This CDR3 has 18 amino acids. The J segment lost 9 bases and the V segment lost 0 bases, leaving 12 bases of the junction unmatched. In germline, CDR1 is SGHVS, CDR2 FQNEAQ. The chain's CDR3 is CASSLARRASGRAAEQFF. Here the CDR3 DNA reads TGTGCCAGCAGCTTAGCGAGGAGGGCTAGCGGGAGGGCCGCTGAGCAGTTCTTC. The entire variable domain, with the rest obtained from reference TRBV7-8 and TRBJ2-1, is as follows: GAGVSQSPRYKVAKRGQDVALRCDPISGHVSLFWYQQALGQGPEFLTYFQNEAQLDKSGLPSDRFFAERPEGSVSTLKIQRTQQEDSAVYLCASSLARRASGRAAEQFFGPGTRLTVL.

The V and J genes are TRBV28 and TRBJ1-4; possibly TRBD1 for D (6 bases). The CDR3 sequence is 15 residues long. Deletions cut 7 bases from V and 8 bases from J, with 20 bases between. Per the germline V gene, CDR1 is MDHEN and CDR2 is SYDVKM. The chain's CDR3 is CASTDGGGLEEKLFF. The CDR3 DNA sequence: TGTGCCAGCACCGACGGGGGGGGCTTAGAGGAAAAACTGTTTTTT.

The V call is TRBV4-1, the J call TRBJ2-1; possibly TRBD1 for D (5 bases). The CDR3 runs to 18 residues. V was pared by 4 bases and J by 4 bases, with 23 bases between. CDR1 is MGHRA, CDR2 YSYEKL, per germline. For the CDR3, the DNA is TGCGCCAGCAGCCCGCAAGGGGAACGGCCGGTCTATTACAATGAGCAGTTCTTC. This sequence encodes CASSPQGERPVYYNEQFF.

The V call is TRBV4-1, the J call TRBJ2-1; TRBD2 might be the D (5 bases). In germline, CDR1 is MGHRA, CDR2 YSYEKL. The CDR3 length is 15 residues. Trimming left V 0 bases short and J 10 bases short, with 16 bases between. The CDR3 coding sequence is TGCGCCAGCAGCCAAGATCGGGGTAGACTCGGGGAGCAGTTCTTC. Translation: CASSQDRGRLGEQFF.

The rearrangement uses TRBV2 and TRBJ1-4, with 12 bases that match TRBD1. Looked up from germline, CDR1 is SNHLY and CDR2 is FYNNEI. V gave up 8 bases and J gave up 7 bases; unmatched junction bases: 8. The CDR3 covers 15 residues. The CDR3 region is CASAGTGGLGEKLFF. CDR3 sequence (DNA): TGTGCCAGCGCCGGGACAGGGGGCCTCGGTGAAAAACTGTTTTTT.

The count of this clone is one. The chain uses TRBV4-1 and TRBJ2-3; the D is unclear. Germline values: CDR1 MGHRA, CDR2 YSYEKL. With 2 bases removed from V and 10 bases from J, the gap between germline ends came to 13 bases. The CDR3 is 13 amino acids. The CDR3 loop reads CASSQTIRVAQYF. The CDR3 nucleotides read TGCGCCAGCAGCCAAACAATCCGGGTTGCGCAGTATTTT.

CDR3 coding DNA: TGTGCCAGCAGTGTGACAGGGACGTCCTACAATGAGCAGTTCTTC. It yields the protein CASSVTGTSYNEQFF. The gene calls are TRBV2 and TRBJ2-1, with 7 bases fitting TRBD1. Per germline, CDR1 SNHLY and CDR2 FYNNEI. V shed 4 bases, J shed 1 base, and the junction held 4 bases outside the gene matches. This CDR3 region has 15 residues.

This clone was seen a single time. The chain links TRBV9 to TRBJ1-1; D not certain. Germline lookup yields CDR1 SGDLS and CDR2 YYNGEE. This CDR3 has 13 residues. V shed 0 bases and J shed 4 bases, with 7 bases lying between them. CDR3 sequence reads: CASSVAPGTEAFF. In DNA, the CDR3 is TGTGCCAGCAGCGTAGCTCCGGGCACTGAAGCTTTCTTT. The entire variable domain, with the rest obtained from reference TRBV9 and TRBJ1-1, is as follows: DSGVTQTPKHLITATGQRVTLRCSPRSGDLSVYWYQQSLDQGLQFLIQYYNGEERAKGNILERFSAQQFPDLHSELNLSSLELGDSALYFCASSVAPGTEAFFGQGTRLTVV.

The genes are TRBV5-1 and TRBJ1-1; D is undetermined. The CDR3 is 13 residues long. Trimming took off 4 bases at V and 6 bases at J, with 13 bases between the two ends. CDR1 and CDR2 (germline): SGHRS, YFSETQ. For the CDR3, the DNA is TGCGCCAGCAGCCGGGAGGTCCCGGCTGAAGCTTTCTTT. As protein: CASSREVPAEAFF. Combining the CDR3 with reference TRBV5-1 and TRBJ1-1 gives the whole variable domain KAGVTQTPRYLIKTRGQQVTLSCSPISGHRSVSWYQQTPGQGLQFLFEYFSETQRNKGNFPGRFSGRQFSNSRSEMNVSTLELGDSALYLCASSREVPAEAFFGQGTRLTVV.

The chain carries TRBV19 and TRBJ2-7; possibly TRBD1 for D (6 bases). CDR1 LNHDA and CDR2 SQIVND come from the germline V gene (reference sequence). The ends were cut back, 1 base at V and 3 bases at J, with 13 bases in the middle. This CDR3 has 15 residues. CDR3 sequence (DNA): TGTGCCAGTAGTATAGTCGTTGGGGGCGTCTACGAGCAGTACTTC. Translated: CASSIVVGGVYEQYF.

The CDR3 sequence is CASSLLRGGTTRVDTQYF. The DNA of the CDR3 is TGTGCCAGCAGCTTACTCCGAGGGGGGACTACCCGGGTGGATACGCAGTATTTT. The V call is TRBV11-2, the J call TRBJ2-3; maybe TRBD2 (7 bases). Per the germline V gene, CDR1 is SGHAT and CDR2 is FQNNGV. V dropped 2 bases and J dropped 6 bases, with 24 bases sitting between them. The CDR3 totals 18 residues.

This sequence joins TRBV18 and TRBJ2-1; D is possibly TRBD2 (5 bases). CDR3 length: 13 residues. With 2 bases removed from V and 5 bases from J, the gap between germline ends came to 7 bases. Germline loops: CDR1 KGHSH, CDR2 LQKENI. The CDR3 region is CASSPNGDNEQFF. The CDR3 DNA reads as TGTGCCAGCTCACCAAACGGGGACAATGAGCAGTTCTTC.

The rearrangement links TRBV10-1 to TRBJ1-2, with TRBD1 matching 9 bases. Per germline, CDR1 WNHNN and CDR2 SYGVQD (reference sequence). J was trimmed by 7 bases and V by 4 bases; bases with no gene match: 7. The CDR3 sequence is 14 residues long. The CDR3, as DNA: TGCGCCAGCAGTGGATTTGACAGGGGGATTGGCTACACCTTC. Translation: CASSGFDRGIGYTF.

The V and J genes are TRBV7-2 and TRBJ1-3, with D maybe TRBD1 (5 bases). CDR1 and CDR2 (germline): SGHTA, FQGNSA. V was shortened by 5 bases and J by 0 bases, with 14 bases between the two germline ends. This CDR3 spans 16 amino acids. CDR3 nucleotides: TGTGCCAGCAGCCCCCGGGGGGGGAGCTCTGGAAACACCATATATTTT. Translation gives CASSPRGGSSGNTIYF.

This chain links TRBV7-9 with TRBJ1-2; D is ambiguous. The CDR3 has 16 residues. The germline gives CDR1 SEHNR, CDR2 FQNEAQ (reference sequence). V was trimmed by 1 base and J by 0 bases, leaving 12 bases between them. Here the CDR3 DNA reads TGTGCCAGCAGCTTAGGCATTTCGGAGCCTAACTATGGCTACACCTTC. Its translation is CASSLGISEPNYGYTF.

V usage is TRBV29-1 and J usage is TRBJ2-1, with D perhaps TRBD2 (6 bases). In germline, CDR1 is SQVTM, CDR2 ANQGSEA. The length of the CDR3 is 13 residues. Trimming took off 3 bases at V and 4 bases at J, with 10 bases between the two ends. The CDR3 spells CSVETGAYNEQFF. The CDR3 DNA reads TGCAGCGTTGAGACGGGAGCTTACAATGAGCAGTTCTTC.

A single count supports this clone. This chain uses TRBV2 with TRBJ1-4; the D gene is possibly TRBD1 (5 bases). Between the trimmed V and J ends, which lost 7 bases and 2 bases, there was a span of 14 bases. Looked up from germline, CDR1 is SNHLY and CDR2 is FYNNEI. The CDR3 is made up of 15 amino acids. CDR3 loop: CASKAGRSTNEKLFF. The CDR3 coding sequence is TGTGCCAGCAAGGCAGGGAGGTCGACTAATGAAAAACTGTTTTTT.

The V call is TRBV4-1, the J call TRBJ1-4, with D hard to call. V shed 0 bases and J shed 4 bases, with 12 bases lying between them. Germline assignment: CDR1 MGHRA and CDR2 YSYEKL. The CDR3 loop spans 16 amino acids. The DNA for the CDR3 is TGCGCCAGCAGCCAAGAAGGCAGGATTGATAATGAAAAACTGTTTTTT. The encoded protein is CASSQEGRIDNEKLFF.